The clone carrying this T cell receptor beta chain was seen just once. The entry originates in a study of blood T cell repertoires in COVID-19. Study-level background: Donors in the United States, Italy and Spain gave samples during acute or convalescent COVID-19. From T cells, B-cell-depleted T cells, or PBMCs came the material, which was cDNA or gDNA.

Clones were sequenced by immunoSEQ multiplex PCR, and TCRdb holds only the in-frame ones, with some missing. The repertoire holds 210,000 or so clones, with about 88% as singletons. Trimming took 2 bases from V and 1 from J, leaving 5 bases between them. The CDR3 loop spans 12 amino acids. Per the germline V gene, CDR1 is SQVTM and CDR2 is ANQGSEA. This rearrangement joins TRBV29-1 to TRBJ1-1; no definite D call. The clonotype was recovered from a woman in her 40s with acute or convalescent COVID-19. Sample: peripheral blood. The CDR3 sequence is CSVELRNTEAFF. CDR3 nucleotides: TGCAGCGTTGAACTAAGGAACACTGAAGCTTTCTTT.